One and the same sample provided the 27 T cell receptor beta chains below, sequenced in a study of T cells in Graves' hyperthyroidism and ophthalmopathy. RNA transcripts gave rise to amplified TCR beta CDR3 regions. HTBI primers drove first-round RT-PCR of the TCR CDR3. TCRdb re-called the multiplex PCR reads with MiXCR, one entry per CDR3 protein. The table has hundreds of thousands of distinct CDR3 sequences, roughly 15% seen once. Sequenced input: blood. All receptors derive from a young woman with Graves' hyperthyroidism.

This clonotype has ten or more counts. The genes are TRBV7-2 and TRBJ2-3, with 14 bases aligning to TRBD2. V lost 3 bases and J lost 5; bases outside the gene matches: 4. Germline lookup yields CDR1 SGHTA and CDR2 FQGNSA. The length of the CDR3 is 16 residues. CDR3 loop: CASSFQGLAGVDTQYF. In nucleotides, the CDR3 is TGTGCCAGCAGCTTCCAGGGACTAGCGGGGGTAGATACGCAGTATTTT. Full variable domain (missing parts from reference TRBV7-2 and TRBJ2-3): GAGVSQSPSNKVTEKGKDVELRCDPISGHTALYWYRQSLGQGLEFLIYFQGNSAPDKSGLPSDRFSAERTGGSVSTLTIQRTQQEDSAVYLCASSFQGLAGVDTQYFGPGTRLTVL.

The chain has TRBV7-8 and TRBJ2-4; TRBD2 might be the D (5 bases). This CDR3 contains 11 residues. Trimming took off 3 bases at V and 11 bases at J, with 8 bases between the two ends. Per the germline V gene, CDR1 is SGHVS and CDR2 is FQNEAQ. In DNA, the CDR3 is TGTGCCAGCAGCTTCGGGAATTTTCAGTACTTC. This translates into CASSFGNFQYF. Together with reference TRBV7-8 and TRBJ2-4, the CDR3 gives the full variable domain: GAGVSQSPRYKVAKRGQDVALRCDPISGHVSLFWYQQALGQGPEFLTYFQNEAQLDKSGLPSDRFFAERPEGSVSTLKIQRTQQEDSAVYLCASSFGNFQYFGAGTRLSVL.

At least ten counts were recorded for this clonotype. The chain links TRBV6-1 to TRBJ2-1, with 8 positions matching TRBD1. CDR3 length equals 15 residues. With V trimmed by 6 bases and J by 7 bases, 11 bases remained unmatched. Germline V lookup: CDR1 MNHNS, CDR2 SASEGT. The CDR3 protein is CASSPLGDRGNEQFF. Here the CDR3 DNA reads TGTGCCAGCAGCCCCCTGGGAGACAGGGGTAATGAGCAGTTCTTC.

This clonotype was counted between two and nine times. In DNA, the CDR3 is TGCGCCAGCAGCTTGGGAGACAGTTTCACCAAAAACATTCAGTACTTC. Protein: CASSLGDSFTKNIQYF. The J gene is TRBJ2-4, the V gene TRBV5-1; a weak D match, TRBD1 (5 bases). Trimming cost V 0 bases and J 2 bases, with 12 bases left between them. This CDR3 region has 16 residues. Germline V gene sequence: CDR1 SGHRS, CDR2 YFSETQ.

This clonotype was found many times. The V gene is TRBV2, the J gene TRBJ2-3; 9 bases align to TRBD2. This CDR3 is 14 amino acids long. The ends lost 10 bases at V and 5 bases at J; junction bases unmatched: 10. The germline V gene encodes CDR1 SNHLY and CDR2 FYNNEI. The CDR3 sequence is CANFAGGRGDTQYF. The CDR3 region has the DNA TGTGCCAACTTCGCGGGGGGGCGCGGAGATACGCAGTATTTT.

Note on this clonotype: This may stem from a read error, because a much larger clone lies one nucleotide away. The chain recombines TRBV14 with TRBJ2-7; 10 nucleotides agree with TRBD1. The junction had 9 bases not matched to a gene; V was cut back by 4 bases and J by 9 bases. The CDR3 is made up of 14 amino acids. Germline loops: CDR1 SGHDN, CDR2 FVKESK. The CDR3 nucleotides are TGTGCCAGCAGCCGCCAGGACAGGGGGGGAGTGCAGTACTTC. Translating it yields CASSRQDRGGVQYF. Full variable domain (outside the CDR3, taken from reference TRBV14 and TRBJ2-7): EAGVTQFPSHSVIEKGQTVTLRCDPISGHDNLYWYRRVMGKEIKFLLHFVKESKQDESGMPNNRFLAERTGGTYSTLKVQPAELEDSGVYFCASSRQDRGGVQYFGPGTRLTVT.

This clonotype showed up many times. The rearrangement uses TRBV6-6 and TRBJ1-1; a possible D gene is TRBD1 (5 bases). Per the germline V gene, CDR1 is MNHNY and CDR2 is SVGAGI (reference sequence). The CDR3 spans 15 residues. The germline V and J ends were trimmed by 0 bases and 1 base, with 9 bases remaining between them. In DNA, the CDR3 is TGTGCCAGCAGTTACTCGGGACTTACGAACACTGAAGCTTTCTTT. As protein: CASSYSGLTNTEAFF.

This chain connects TRBV7-9 to TRBJ1-1, with D perhaps matching TRBD1 (6 bases). V was pared by 5 bases and J by 7 bases, with 17 bases between. CDR1 and CDR2 from the germline V gene are SEHNR and FQNEAQ (reference sequence). The CDR3 totals 14 residues. The CDR3 reads CASSPGLGGREAFF. The DNA for the CDR3 is TGTGCCAGCAGCCCTGGACTGGGGGGCCGTGAAGCTTTCTTT.

This clonotype was found many times. The gene calls are TRBV20-1 and TRBJ2-1, with TRBD1 identical over 7 bases. CDR3 size: 15 residues. V dropped 2 bases and J dropped 7; count of bases not matched to a gene: 11. Per the germline V gene, CDR1 is DFQATT and CDR2 is SNEGSKA (reference sequence). For the CDR3, the DNA is TGCAGTGCTAGAAATCCTCGCACCAGGGGGAATGAGCAGTTCTTC. The encoded protein is CSARNPRTRGNEQFF.

Ten or more counts support this clonotype. The genes are TRBV7-8 and TRBJ2-7; 9 positions agree with TRBD1. V gave up 3 bases and J gave up 6 bases; unmatched junction bases: 15. CDR1 SGHVS and CDR2 FQNEAQ come from the germline V gene. The CDR3 is 17 residues long. The CDR3 spells CASSLAKVGQGHREQYF. The CDR3 DNA sequence: TGTGCCAGCAGCTTGGCCAAAGTGGGACAGGGCCATCGCGAGCAGTACTTC.

The CDR3 protein is CSGRTSGRETQYF. The DNA of the CDR3 is TGCAGTGGTCGGACTAGCGGGAGAGAGACCCAGTACTTC. The rearrangement uses TRBV20-1 and TRBJ2-5, with 13 nucleotides matching TRBD2. J gave up 4 bases and V 7 bases, and 3 bases lay outside the gene matches. The CDR3 spans 13 residues. Germline V gene data show CDR1 as DFQATT and CDR2 as SNEGSKA (reference sequence).

Only a few counts were recorded for this clonotype. The J gene is TRBJ2-1, the V gene TRBV3-1; possible D gene TRBD2, 5 bases. The V gene lost 4 bases and the J gene lost 8 bases, with 12 bases spanning the gap. The CDR3 totals 13 residues. CDR1 is LGHDT, CDR2 YNNKEL, per germline (reference sequence). The CDR3: CASSRYGMDEQFF. In DNA form, the CDR3 reads TGTGCCAGCAGCCGGTACGGGATGGATGAGCAGTTCTTC.

Many counts were recorded for this clonotype. This chain joins TRBV20-1 and TRBJ2-3, with 7 bases aligning to TRBD2. The germline gives CDR1 DFQATT, CDR2 SNEGSKA (reference sequence). The CDR3 runs to 11 residues. V dropped 3 bases and J dropped 9; count of bases not matched to a gene: 3. The CDR3 sequence: CSARTSRTQYF. CDR3 bases: TGCAGTGCTAGGACTAGCCGAACGCAGTATTTT.

This clonotype was observed at least ten times. The V gene is TRBV24-1, the J gene TRBJ2-5, with 11 positions matching TRBD2. This CDR3 has 14 amino acids. CDR1 and CDR2 from the germline V gene are KGHDR and SFDVKD. Trimming cost V 9 bases and J 3 bases; bases outside gene matches: 5. In DNA form, the CDR3 reads TGTGCCACCGGTAGCGGGAGGGGTGAAGAGACCCAGTACTTC. Its translation: CATGSGRGEETQYF.

The table lists this clonotype with a count of one. Just one base apart from a much larger clone, this may be a read error. V gene TRBV12-5 combines with J gene TRBJ1-2; D ambiguous. Germline-derived CDR1 and CDR2 are LGHNT and FRNRAP. This CDR3 spans 13 amino acids. V lost 6 bases to trimming and J lost 5 bases, with 13 bases between them. CDR3 region: CASGSDRGYGYTF. The DNA for the CDR3 is TGTGCTAGTGGATCGGACCGTGGATATGGCTACACCTTC.

This clonotype has more than one count but fewer than ten. This chain connects TRBV6-2 or TRBV6-3 to TRBJ1-1, with TRBD1 identical over 8 bases. Germline CDR1 is MNHEY and CDR2 is SVGEGT. The CDR3 consists of 16 residues. The trim removed 0 bases at V and 4 bases at J, leaving 7 bases unmatched. This CDR3 reads CASSYSPFTGGTEAFF. The CDR3 DNA reads TGTGCCAGCAGTTACTCACCCTTTACAGGGGGCACTGAAGCTTTCTTT.

The sample holds a few counts of this clonotype. The chain links TRBV20-1 to TRBJ1-1, with unresolved D. The germline V and J ends were trimmed by 6 bases and 6 bases, with 11 bases remaining between them. Germline CDR1 reads DFQATT; CDR2 reads SNEGSKA (reference sequence). CDR3 length: 11 residues. The CDR3 protein is CSAPPQAEAFF. The CDR3 DNA reads TGCAGTGCGCCCCCCCAGGCTGAAGCTTTCTTT.

This clonotype was seen repeatedly, ten times or more. The chain joins TRBV3-1 to TRBJ2-2, with D possibly being TRBD1 (6 bases). Trimming pared 3 bases from V and 4 bases from J, leaving 15 bases between. CDR3 length: 16 amino acids. Germline V gene sequence: CDR1 LGHDT, CDR2 YNNKEL (reference sequence). The CDR3 loop reads CASSQPGHRATGELFF. In DNA form, the CDR3 reads TGTGCCAGCAGCCAGCCGGGACACAGGGCCACCGGGGAGCTGTTTTTT. Full variable domain (missing parts from reference TRBV3-1 and TRBJ2-2): DTAVSQTPKYLVTQMGNDKSIKCEQNLGHDTMYWYKQDSKKFLKIMFSYNNKELIINETVPNRFSPKSPDKAHLNLHINSLELGDSAVYFCASSQPGHRATGELFFGEGSRLTVL.

This clonotype was counted many times. The chain employs TRBV3-1 and TRBJ2-7; D unresolved. Germline CDR1 reads LGHDT; CDR2 reads YNNKEL (reference sequence). The ends were cut back, 0 bases at V and 0 bases at J, with 9 bases in the middle. There are 15 residues in the CDR3. CDR3 nucleotide sequence: TGTGCCAGCAGCCAAGAGGACGGTCTCTCCTACGAGCAGTACTTC. It yields the protein CASSQEDGLSYEQYF.

This chain connects TRBV18 to TRBJ1-4, with a tentative D call TRBD1 (6 bases). Trimming took off 3 bases at V and 10 bases at J, with 21 bases between the two ends. This CDR3 spans 16 amino acids. The germline V gene has CDR1 KGHSH and CDR2 LQKENI. In nucleotides, the CDR3 is TGTGCCAGCTCACCTCTCCCCGCCGCAGGGGAGGTAAAACTGTTTTTT. Amino acid sequence: CASSPLPAAGEVKLFF.

This clonotype has at least ten counts. This chain uses TRBV3-1 with TRBJ1-6; D call uncertain. This CDR3 region has 16 residues. V lost 4 bases and J lost 6, with 16 bases in between. Germline values: CDR1 LGHDT, CDR2 YNNKEL (reference sequence). The CDR3 reads CASSRVAGKSNSPLHF. DNA for the CDR3: TGTGCCAGCAGCCGAGTAGCCGGGAAAAGTAATTCACCCCTCCACTTT.

This clonotype has ten or more counts. The gene calls are TRBV20-1 and TRBJ1-5, with D perhaps matching TRBD1 (6 bases). Germline V gives CDR1 DFQATT, CDR2 SNEGSKA (reference sequence). V was pared by 0 bases and J by 7 bases, with 16 bases between. CDR3 length: 15 residues. Here the CDR3 reads CSARELPRGGQPQHF. The CDR3 bases are TGCAGTGCTAGAGAGCTGCCCAGGGGAGGACAGCCCCAGCATTTT.

CDR3 loop: CATRRGRELFF. Written as DNA, the CDR3 is TGTGCCACCCGTCGGGGTAGGGAGCTGTTTTTT. The rearrangement links TRBV19 to TRBJ2-2; weak D call: TRBD2 (5 bases). From germline, CDR1 is LNHDA and CDR2 SQIVND (reference sequence). The CDR3 runs to 11 residues. With 10 bases removed from V and 9 bases from J, the gap between germline ends came to 12 bases.

This clonotype was observed a handful of times. V and J are TRBV11-2 and TRBJ2-6; 8 bases map to TRBD1. The CDR3 extends over 18 amino acids. CDR1 and CDR2 from the germline V gene are SGHAT and FQNNGV. The J segment lost 0 bases and the V segment lost 1 base, leaving 5 bases of the junction unmatched. The CDR3 coding sequence is TGTGCCAGCAGCTTAGCCGGACAGGGCCTCTCTGGGGCCAACGTCCTGACTTTC. This sequence encodes CASSLAGQGLSGANVLTF.

This clonotype was detected only once. CDR3: CASSPRGPGPGNEQFF. The CDR3, as DNA: TGTGCCAGCAGCCCCCGAGGACCAGGCCCGGGGAATGAGCAGTTCTTC. The chain combines TRBV5-4 with TRBJ2-1, with D possibly TRBD2 on 5 matching bases. The ends were cut back, 4 bases at V and 7 bases at J, with 21 bases in the middle. The CDR3 consists of 16 residues. Germline V gene data show CDR1 as SGHNT and CDR2 as YYREEE (reference sequence).

This clonotype was counted ten times or more. The chain combines TRBV6-1 with TRBJ1-1, with no clear D. Looked up from germline, CDR1 is MNHNS and CDR2 is SASEGT. The CDR3 is made up of 15 amino acids. Trimming left V 5 bases short and J 5 bases short, with 18 bases between. For the CDR3, the DNA is TGTGCCAGCAGTATTCAACCGGGCAGCGGGACTGAAGCTTTCTTT. Its translation is CASSIQPGSGTEAFF.

The table lists this clonotype with many counts. The chain is built from TRBV20-1 and TRBJ2-5; 7 bases agree with TRBD2. Losses at the gene ends were 2 bases for V and 4 bases for J; bases not matched to a gene: 7. CDR1 DFQATT and CDR2 SNEGSKA come from the germline V gene (reference sequence). The CDR3 spans 14 residues. The CDR3 DNA follows: TGCAGTGCTAGACAACTAGCGCGGGGAGAGACCCAGTACTTC. This encodes CSARQLARGETQYF.